The 32 T cell receptor beta chains in this list originate from one sample, sequenced in a study of cytomegalovirus exposure and HLA in healthy donors. 13 Jbeta primers and 60 Vbeta primers were used for the PCR. Only in-frame clones appear in the TCRdb table, and some are missing; sequencing was by immunoSEQ multiplex PCR. The sample yields 110,000 to 150,000 clones, more than 80% seen once. The sequenced sample consisted of PBMCs. Every receptor here comes from a woman in her forties in good health and CMV-seropositive.

This clone was picked up one time. The gene calls are TRBV7-9 and TRBJ2-2; D may be TRBD2 (5 bases). The germline V gene has CDR1 SEHNR and CDR2 FQNEAQ (reference sequence). The CDR3 sequence is 12 residues long. The V end was cut by 2 bases, the J end by 10 bases, with 8 bases between. CDR3 residues: CASSLTREELFF. CDR3 DNA: TGTGCCAGCAGCTTAACGAGGGAGGAGCTGTTTTTT.

Comments on this clone: The identical CDR3 is also encoded by other nucleotide sequences in the sample. This chain joins TRBV5-1 and TRBJ2-1; 11 bases match TRBD2. In germline, CDR1 is SGHRS, CDR2 YFSETQ. The CDR3 totals 16 residues. J was trimmed by 2 bases and V by 4 bases; bases with no gene match: 5. CDR3 in DNA: TGCGCCAGCAGCGAAGGGACTAGCGGAGCCTACAATGAGCAGTTCTTC. Its translation is CASSEGTSGAYNEQFF.

There are a few counts of this clone. This rearrangement joins TRBV5-1 to TRBJ2-7; TRBD1 matches 7 bases. Germline loops: CDR1 SGHRS, CDR2 YFSETQ. J lost 7 bases, V lost 0 bases, and 10 bases had no gene match. The CDR3 runs to 15 residues. CDR3 sequence (DNA): TGCGCCAGCAGCTTGGCTGCCGACAGGGTGCGGGAGCAGTACTTC. Encoded protein: CASSLAADRVREQYF.

This chain joins TRBV7-9 and TRBJ2-3; D is ambiguous. V was cut by 1 base and J by 3 bases, with 11 bases left in between. Per the germline V gene, CDR1 is SEHNR and CDR2 is FQNEAQ (reference sequence). The CDR3 runs 15 residues. CDR3 loop: CASSLVEQWTDTQYF. In DNA form, the CDR3 reads TGTGCCAGCAGCTTAGTAGAACAGTGGACAGATACGCAGTATTTT.

This clone was seen a handful of times. J is TRBJ1-1 and V is TRBV10-3, with D possibly TRBD1 on 5 matching bases. With 8 bases removed from V and 1 base from J, the gap between germline ends came to 8 bases. CDR1 is ENHRY, CDR2 SYGVKD, per germline. CDR3 length: 12 amino acids. In nucleotides, the CDR3 is TGTGCCATCGGAACAGGGAACACTGAAGCTTTCTTT. It yields the protein CAIGTGNTEAFF.

This clone was found a few times. The J gene is TRBJ1-1, the V gene TRBV7-9; possible D gene TRBD1, 6 bases. Trimming took off 6 bases at V and 4 bases at J, with 12 bases between the two ends. The CDR3 is made up of 13 amino acids. Looked up from germline, CDR1 is SEHNR and CDR2 is FQNEAQ (reference sequence). In DNA, the CDR3 is TGTGCCAGCAGTAGGGGGTCGTCCACTGAAGCTTTCTTT. As protein: CASSRGSSTEAFF.

V gene TRBV6-5 combines with J gene TRBJ2-5; 7 positions match TRBD2. The end of the DNA aligns better with TRBJ2-7, so the J call may be wrong. There are 16 residues in the CDR3. Looked up from germline, CDR1 is MNHEY and CDR2 is SVGAGI. CDR3 nucleotide sequence: TGTGCCAGCAGTTACTCGAGGCGGGAGCTGTCCTACGAGCAGTACTTC. This codes for CASSYSRRELSYEQYF.

This clone has a single count. The V gene is TRBV30, the J gene TRBJ2-3; 8 nucleotides align to TRBD2. The CDR3 sequence is 13 residues long. Germline V CDR1 and CDR2: GTSNPN, SVGIG (reference sequence). The junction had 5 bases not matched to a gene; V was cut back by 3 bases and J by 6 bases. The CDR3 spells CAWSQRLADTQYF. Written as DNA, the CDR3 is TGTGCCTGGAGCCAACGACTAGCGGATACGCAGTATTTT.

The chain couples TRBV20-1 to TRBJ2-1; D unclear. From germline, CDR1 is DFQATT and CDR2 SNEGSKA (reference sequence). This CDR3 contains 11 residues. Trimming took off 1 base at V and 7 bases at J, with 5 bases between the two ends. CDR3: CSARGGNEQFF. CDR3 DNA sequence: TGCAGTGCTAGAGGAGGAAATGAGCAGTTCTTC.

V gene TRBV21-1 combines with J gene TRBJ2-2; the table's D call of TRBD2 was not tested on the DNA. TRBV21-1 is noted as a pseudogene. The CDR3 consists of 14 residues. The CDR3 loop is CASSSYSDAGELFF. The CDR3 nucleotides read TGTGCCAGCAGCTCCTATTCTGATGCCGGGGAGCTGTTTTTT.

V usage is TRBV6-6 and J usage is TRBJ2-1, with D perhaps matching TRBD1 (5 bases). The V end lost 6 bases, the J end lost 0 bases, and 15 bases lay between the germline ends. This CDR3 is 16 amino acids long. The germline V gene encodes CDR1 MNHNY and CDR2 SVGAGI (reference sequence). The CDR3, as DNA: TGTGCCAGCAGCCCTCGCGTAAGGGGCTCCTACAATGAGCAGTTCTTC. As protein: CASSPRVRGSYNEQFF.

This clone was observed a few times. This rearrangement joins TRBV5-1 to TRBJ2-7; 11 positions agree with TRBD2. J was trimmed by 5 bases and V by 4 bases; bases with no gene match: 11. CDR3 length equals 16 residues. Germline assignment: CDR1 SGHRS and CDR2 YFSETQ. The CDR3 loop reads CASSPAGLAGYHEQYF. CDR3 nucleotides: TGCGCCAGCAGCCCCGCCGGACTAGCGGGTTACCACGAGCAGTACTTC.

The rearrangement uses TRBV5-1 and TRBJ1-1; a weak D match, TRBD1 (5 bases). Between the trimmed V and J ends, which lost 4 bases and 3 bases, there was a span of 13 bases. The CDR3 has 14 residues. Per germline, CDR1 SGHRS and CDR2 YFSETQ. DNA of the CDR3: TGCGCCAGCAGCGGGCAGGGTCTGGACACTGAAGCTTTCTTT. Its translation: CASSGQGLDTEAFF.

The chain joins TRBV19 to TRBJ2-7; 10 bases agree with TRBD1. V dropped 3 bases and J dropped 5; count of bases not matched to a gene: 7. Germline-derived CDR1 and CDR2 are LNHDA and SQIVND (reference sequence). CDR3 length: 15 amino acids. Here the CDR3 reads CASSITGTGADEQYF. In nucleotides, the CDR3 is TGTGCCAGTAGTATTACAGGGACAGGGGCGGACGAGCAGTACTTC.

This clone showed up just once. The chain joins TRBV29-1 to TRBJ2-1, with 8 bases fitting TRBD2. V lost 3 bases and J lost 10; bases outside the gene matches: 11. Germline V gives CDR1 SQVTM, CDR2 ANQGSEA. This CDR3 is built from 14 residues. The CDR3: CSVDSLAGNWEQFF. In DNA, the CDR3 is TGCAGCGTTGATTCTTTAGCGGGAAATTGGGAGCAGTTCTTC.

This chain uses TRBV27 with TRBJ2-2, with D tentatively TRBD1 (6 bases). Trimming removed 3 bases at V and 2 bases at J, with 13 bases between. CDR3 length: 16 residues. Germline assignment: CDR1 MNHEY and CDR2 SMNVEV (reference sequence). CDR3 coding DNA: TGTGCCAGCAGTTTTGAGTACAGGGCCAACACCGGGGAGCTGTTTTTT. Its protein product is CASSFEYRANTGELFF.

V gene TRBV7-8 combines with J gene TRBJ2-1; a weak D match, TRBD1 (6 bases). CDR3 length equals 15 residues. V was clipped by 6 bases and J by 2 bases, with 14 bases between them. Looked up from germline, CDR1 is SGHVS and CDR2 is FQNEAQ. The CDR3 loop reads CASSSQGITYNEQFF. The CDR3 bases are TGTGCCAGCAGTTCTCAGGGGATTACCTACAATGAGCAGTTCTTC.

This chain connects TRBV13 to TRBJ2-1; 8 bases line up with TRBD2. The CDR3 is 13 amino acids. Trimming took 5 bases from V and 9 from J; bases not matched to a gene: 6. Germline CDR1 reads PRHDT; CDR2 reads FYEKMQ (reference sequence). As DNA, the CDR3 is TGTGCCAGCAGCGCCGGACTAGCCGGTGAGCAGTTCTTC. Translation gives CASSAGLAGEQFF.

The CDR3 region is CASSADRRQETQYF. In nucleotides, the CDR3 is TGTGCCAGCAGTGCGGATAGGCGGCAAGAGACCCAGTACTTC. The chain recombines TRBV28 with TRBJ2-5; D ambiguous. The V and J ends lost 5 bases and 2 bases respectively, with 12 bases between them. The CDR3 is made up of 14 amino acids. Germline V gene lookup returns CDR1 MDHEN and CDR2 SYDVKM.

This clone has only a few counts. The chain has TRBV6-5 and TRBJ1-3; D is unresolved. Trimming took off 5 bases at V and 0 bases at J, with 11 bases between the two ends. CDR1 and CDR2 from the germline V gene are MNHEY and SVGAGI. This CDR3 is 15 amino acids long. In nucleotides, the CDR3 is TGTGCCAGCAGTAATTCTCTGAGCTCTGGAAACACCATATATTTT. It specifies CASSNSLSSGNTIYF.

The V gene is TRBV21-1, the J gene TRBJ2-7; the table's D call TRBD1 went unverified against the DNA. TRBV21-1 is a pseudogene segment. This CDR3 is 15 amino acids long. The CDR3 bases are TGTGCCGGCGTTAACGAGGGGACAGAAGTCTACGAGCAGTACTTC. It translates to CAGVNEGTEVYEQYF.

The rearrangement uses TRBV5-1 and TRBJ1-1; no reliable D call. The CDR3 consists of 14 residues. The V gene's germline CDR1 is SGHRS and CDR2 YFSETQ. With 2 bases removed from V and 0 bases from J, the gap between germline ends came to 8 bases. This chain's CDR3 is CASSLSHLNTEAFF. In DNA, the CDR3 is TGCGCCAGCAGCTTAAGCCATTTGAACACTGAAGCTTTCTTT.

V and J are TRBV2 and TRBJ1-2, with a weak D call TRBD1 (5 bases). CDR1 and CDR2 from the germline V gene are SNHLY and FYNNEI. V was cut by 0 bases and J by 8 bases, with 13 bases left in between. The CDR3 spans 14 residues. The CDR3 is CASSEAKKGVGYTF. CDR3 sequence (DNA): TGTGCCAGCAGTGAAGCCAAGAAAGGGGTAGGCTACACCTTC.

This chain connects TRBV4-2 to TRBJ1-1, with D tentatively TRBD1 (6 bases). CDR1 is LGHNA and CDR2 is YNFKEQ in the germline V gene. This CDR3 has 13 amino acids. The V gene lost 0 bases and the J gene lost 8 bases, with 10 bases spanning the gap. The CDR3 DNA is TGTGCCAGCAGCCAAGATCCAACAGGGGAAGCTTTCTTT. Its protein product is CASSQDPTGEAFF.

This clone has only a few counts. Additional DNA sequences in this sample encode the identical CDR3. The chain uses TRBV12-5 and TRBJ1-1; D remains unclear. The CDR3 has 10 amino acids. CDR1 and CDR2 (germline): LGHNT, FRNRAP. CDR3 amino acids: CEEGSLEAFF. CDR3 bases: TGTGAGGAGGGCTCTCTTGAAGCTTTCTTT. Variable domain in full (rest from reference TRBV12-5 and TRBJ1-1): DARVTQTPRHKVTEMGQEVTMRCQPILGHNTVFWYRQTMMQGLELLAYFRNRAPLDDSGMPKDRFSAEMPDATLATLKIQPSEPRDSAVYFCEEGSLEAFFGQGTRLTVV.

This clone was found once. The V call is TRBV6-6, the J call TRBJ2-3; TRBD2 matches at 7 bases. Unmatched junction bases numbered 2, after V lost 5 bases and J lost 0 bases. The CDR3 is 14 amino acids. Germline V CDR1 and CDR2: MNHNY, SVGAGI (reference sequence). The CDR3 DNA is TGTGCCAGCAGTCTAGCGGCCAGCACAGATACGCAGTATTTT. This encodes CASSLAASTDTQYF.

The rearrangement uses TRBV19 and TRBJ2-5; TRBD2 agrees at 10 bases. Losses at the gene ends were 2 bases for V and 3 bases for J; bases not matched to a gene: 3. The CDR3 runs 15 residues. Germline CDR1 reads LNHDA; CDR2 reads SQIVND (reference sequence). The DNA for the CDR3 is TGTGCCAGTAGTATACTAGCGGGAGAGGAAGAGACCCAGTACTTC. It translates to CASSILAGEEETQYF.

Here the CDR3 DNA reads TGTGCCAGCAGCCTAAGAGCTGGCGAGCAGTACTTC. It yields the protein CASSLRAGEQYF. This chain uses TRBV13 with TRBJ2-7, with no clear D. The CDR3 is 12 residues long. The germline V gene encodes CDR1 PRHDT and CDR2 FYEKMQ (reference sequence). V dropped 5 bases and J dropped 6 bases, with 11 bases sitting between them.

This chain uses TRBV4-3 with TRBJ1-2; D is unclear. The V end lost 4 bases, the J end lost 4 bases, and 10 bases lay between the germline ends. This CDR3 has 13 amino acids. Per the germline V gene, CDR1 is LGHNA and CDR2 is YSLEER. The CDR3, as DNA: TGCGCCAGCAGCCCTATGACGGGCTATGGCTACACCTTC. Protein: CASSPMTGYGYTF.

This clone was recorded a few times. This sequence joins TRBV7-9 and TRBJ2-3, with a weak D call TRBD1 (5 bases). The CDR3 is 15 residues long. V lost 6 bases and J lost 4, with 17 bases in between. Germline V lookup: CDR1 SEHNR, CDR2 FQNEAQ (reference sequence). CDR3: CASSPLGRRADTQYF. DNA of the CDR3: TGTGCCAGCAGTCCCTTGGGGCGACGGGCAGATACGCAGTATTTT.

This chain joins TRBV9 and TRBJ1-1, with D possibly being TRBD1 (5 bases). CDR1 SGDLS and CDR2 YYNGEE come from the germline V gene. Trimming cost V 4 bases and J 3 bases, with 10 bases left between them. The CDR3 has 13 residues. CDR3 sequence reads: CASSQGGYTEAFF. CDR3 DNA sequence: TGTGCCAGCAGCCAGGGTGGGTACACTGAAGCTTTCTTT.

This chain uses TRBV7-2 with TRBJ1-1, with TRBD1 matching over 7 bases. The ends lost 4 bases at V and 1 base at J; junction bases unmatched: 6. Germline values: CDR1 SGHTA, CDR2 FQGNSA. The CDR3 has 15 residues. CDR3 nucleotides: TGTGCCAGCAGCTCGTCCGGGACAGCGAACACTGAAGCTTTCTTT. It codes for CASSSSGTANTEAFF.